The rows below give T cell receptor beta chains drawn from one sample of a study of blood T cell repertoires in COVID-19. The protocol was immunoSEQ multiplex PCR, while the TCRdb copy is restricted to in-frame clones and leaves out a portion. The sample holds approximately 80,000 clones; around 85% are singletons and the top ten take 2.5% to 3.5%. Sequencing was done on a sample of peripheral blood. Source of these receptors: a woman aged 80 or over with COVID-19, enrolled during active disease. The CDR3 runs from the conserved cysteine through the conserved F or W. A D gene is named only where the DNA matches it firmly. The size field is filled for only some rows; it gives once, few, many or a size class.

cdr3_nt: TGCGCCAGCAGCTTGGAAGGCGGGTTCACCGGGGAGCTGTTTTTT
cdr3_aa: CASSLEGGFTGELFF
v_call: TRBV5-1
j_call: TRBJ2-2
clone_size: few
d_call: NA

cdr3_nt: TGTGCCAGCAGATCCCTCACAGATACGCAGTATTTT
cdr3_aa: CASRSLTDTQYF
v_call: TRBV7-2
j_call: TRBJ2-3
clone_size: NA
d_call: NA

cdr3_nt: TGCGCCAGCAGCTTGGGTCTGCTAGCGGCAAGCACAGATACGCAGTATTTT
cdr3_aa: CASSLGLLAASTDTQYF
v_call: TRBV5-1
j_call: TRBJ2-3
clone_size: NA
d_call: TRBD2

cdr3_nt: TGTGCCAGCAGCCTAATGGGACTAGCGGGGGCCACAGATACGCAGTATTTT
cdr3_aa: CASSLMGLAGATDTQYF
v_call: TRBV2
j_call: TRBJ2-3
clone_size: NA
d_call: TRBD2

cdr3_nt: TGTGCCAGCAGCCGGGACTCTAACAATGAGCAGTTCTTC
cdr3_aa: CASSRDSNNEQFF
v_call: TRBV2
j_call: TRBJ2-1
clone_size: NA
d_call: NA

cdr3_nt: TGTGCCAGCAGTAAAAATGCAGGGAGCAATCAGCCCCAGCATTTT
cdr3_aa: CASSKNAGSNQPQHF
v_call: TRBV27
j_call: TRBJ1-5
clone_size: NA
d_call: NA

cdr3_nt: TGTGCCAGCAGTTCCCTTAAGGGACTAGGGGGCAACACAGATACGCAGTATTTT
cdr3_aa: CASSSLKGLGGNTDTQYF
v_call: TRBV28
j_call: TRBJ2-3
clone_size: NA
d_call: NA

cdr3_nt: TGTGCCAGTAGTATAGTTAATACTCTGGCCGGGGAGCTGTTTTTT
cdr3_aa: CASSIVNTLAGELFF
v_call: TRBV19
j_call: TRBJ2-2
clone_size: few
d_call: NA

cdr3_nt: TGTGCCGCCAGGGCAGAGGCCAACGTCCTGACTTTC
cdr3_aa: CAARAEANVLTF
v_call: TRBV2
j_call: TRBJ2-6
clone_size: NA
d_call: NA

cdr3_nt: TGCGCCAGCAGCTGGGGGGACTACTCCCAAGAGACCCAGTACTTC
cdr3_aa: CASSWGDYSQETQYF
v_call: TRBV5-1
j_call: TRBJ2-5
clone_size: NA
d_call: TRBD2

cdr3_nt: TGTGCCGGCCAGGGGCCGGGGAACGAGCAGTACTTC
cdr3_aa: CAGQGPGNEQYF
v_call: TRBV12-3/TRBV12-4
j_call: TRBJ2-7
clone_size: once
d_call: NA

cdr3_nt: TGTGCCAGCAGTTGGGGGGGATATGGCTACACCTTC
cdr3_aa: CASSWGGYGYTF
v_call: TRBV28
j_call: TRBJ1-2
clone_size: NA
d_call: NA